The T cell receptor beta chain described here comes from a study of tumor and adjacent non-tumor tissue in lung cancer (dated 2018 in TCRdb). Regarding the complete study: Of the cohort, about 11 patients had adenocarcinoma, 2 had squamous cell carcinoma and 1 had small cell lung cancer. Among the approximately 15 patients, ages ranged from roughly 30 to 76 years, roughly ten were men and 5 were women, and disease was TNM stage I to III. In total, sequencing yielded over 95 million productive TCRbeta reads, which works out to an average of approximately 4 million reads per sample. Bulk TCRbeta repertoires were compared between lung tumor tissue and matched distant non-tumor lung tissue obtained from under 18 lung cancer patients. TCRbeta CDR3 sequencing was performed on a few dozen paired specimens, with one tumor sample and one normal lung sample collected per patient. What the study reported, not specific to this receptor: Tumor tissue showed significantly greater TCR diversity (inverse Simpson) than normal lung tissue (approximately 430 vs 150, P = 0.0075, Mann-Whitney U test). Peripheral blood was not sequenced, so blood TCRbeta repertoires in these lung cancer patients were not examined. Younger patients had significantly higher TCR diversity, and higher tumor TCR diversity was associated with shorter overall and disease-free survival. With only roughly 14 patients in the cohort, the authors noted that larger samples and more detailed clinical data are needed. The methods do not name the sequencing platform or mention unique molecular identifiers. The top 100 clones accounted for a significantly larger cumulative portion of the repertoire in normal lung than in tumor tissue.

This clonotype was observed once. The antigen this receptor binds is unknown. A junction boundary mismatches the germline segment, possibly from a read error. The library relied on multiplex PCR. The listed sequencing device is Illumina HiSeq 2500. TCRbeta libraries were constructed through three rounds of nested PCR with primers (Table S4) according to protocols adapted from ARM-PCR. Before sequencing, PCR products of 200-500 bp were excised from the gel and purified with the QIAquick gel extraction kit. Per the authors' processing: Reads were cleaned with Trimmomatic, merged with FLASH into complete CDR3 sequences, and assigned to V(D)J germline segments with MiTCR. Clonal diversity was calculated as the inverse Simpson's index using VDJtools. In-frame sequences without a premature stop codon were defined as productive reads. TCRdb reworked the public reads: Q25 trimming with fastp, MiXCR clone assembly, productive beta chains retained. Each CDR3 protein appears once, grouped with its most common genes and DNA. Here the V and J calls rest on TCRdb's processing, not on the authors' analysis. Across this sample there are fewer than 85,000 distinct CDR3 sequences, with over 75% seen only once. The ten largest clones represent about 14% of the sample.

RNA was isolated from bulk, unsorted tissue, and RNA quality was assessed with a NanoDrop ND-1000 and an Agilent 2100. The donors were newly diagnosed lung cancer patients admitted for thoracic surgery in China from August to November 2014 who had not received prior chemotherapy. Patients who had received previous radiotherapy or chemotherapy, or who had another concurrent cancer, were excluded from the study. Surgical tissue pieces of 1-2 cm3 were preserved in RNAlater solution and stored at -80 °C until use. CDR3 length: 14 amino acids, cysteine to phenylalanine. Solely the CDR3 DNA is kept, with 42 bases framed from the first base. CDR1 and CDR2 were assigned from the germline V gene as MDHEN and SYDVKM.

Sample: lung tumor tissue. This receptor was obtained from a woman in her 50s with non-small cell lung cancer. The sequence joins TRBV28 to TRBJ2-3, with no D gene named confidently. DNA sequence: TGTGTCAGCAGTTTTGTTTCAGGCACAGATATGCAGTATTTT. Its translation reads: CVSSFVSGTDMQYF.